Shown below are 21 T cell receptor beta chains from a single sample sequenced in a study of beta chain features in type 1 diabetes. Broader study findings: Among patients with Type 1 diabetes, TCRB CDR3s were moderately but significantly shorter in every one of the four CD4+ subsets.

What these receptors recognize is not known. Sequenced material consisted of expressed TCRB transcripts (all of the isolated RNA was reverse transcribed). Assay used: immunoSEQ multiplex PCR; TCRdb lists only in-frame clones, some missing. The sample holds some 700,000 clones, 13% seen once. The sequenced sample consisted of naive CD4+ T cells from blood. These TCRs come from a young man with type 1 diabetes.

As for this clone: The same CDR3 arises from other DNA sequences in this sample as well. The gene calls are TRBV5-1 and TRBJ2-3; 10 nucleotides match TRBD2. The CDR3 consists of 15 residues. Germline loops: CDR1 SGHRS, CDR2 YFSETQ. V dropped 1 base and J dropped 1; count of bases not matched to a gene: 0. CDR3 sequence (DNA): TGCGCCAGCAGCTTGACTAGCGGGGGCACAGATACGCAGTATTTT. It yields the protein CASSLTSGGTDTQYF.

The gene calls are TRBV30 and TRBJ2-3; D gene ambiguous. The CDR3 contains 15 residues. Per germline, CDR1 GTSNPN and CDR2 SVGIG (reference sequence). V lost 0 bases, J lost 0 bases, and 10 bases lay in between. This chain's CDR3 is CAWSVLGSSTDTQYF. In DNA, the CDR3 is TGTGCCTGGAGTGTCCTGGGGTCTAGCACAGATACGCAGTATTTT.

This clone occurred a few times. The genes are TRBV4-1 and TRBJ1-5; D is possibly TRBD1 (6 bases). Trimming took 3 bases from V and 6 from J, leaving 18 bases between them. In germline, CDR1 is MGHRA, CDR2 YSYEKL. The CDR3 runs to 16 residues. The CDR3 protein is CASSQEGGRGLQPQHF. The CDR3 nucleotides are TGCGCCAGCAGCCAGGAGGGGGGACGGGGGCTTCAGCCCCAGCATTTT.

This chain links TRBV10-3 with TRBJ1-2; 8 positions match TRBD1. The CDR3 runs to 14 residues. After removal of 8 bases from V and 1 base from J, the junction contained 6 bases not matched to a gene. Germline V gene data show CDR1 as ENHRY and CDR2 as SYGVKD. The CDR3 sequence: CAIGQGAVNYGYTF. CDR3 coding DNA: TGTGCCATCGGTCAGGGGGCAGTTAACTATGGCTACACCTTC.

The table lists this clone with a few counts. The chain employs TRBV6-1 and TRBJ2-5; no reliable D call. CDR3 size: 12 residues. The germline V gene has CDR1 MNHNS and CDR2 SASEGT. V was clipped by 5 bases and J by 0 bases, with 4 bases between them. The CDR3 DNA sequence: TGTGCCAGCAGTTCGTACCAAGAGACCCAGTACTTC. Its protein is CASSSYQETQYF.

V usage is TRBV21-1 and J usage is TRBJ1-5; the table's D call, TRBD1, was not checked against the DNA. TRBV21-1 corresponds to a pseudogene. CDR3 length: 12 residues. The CDR3 spells CASSVQNQPQHF. CDR3 coding DNA: TGTGCCAGCAGCGTCCAAAATCAGCCCCAGCATTTT.

The J gene is TRBJ1-6, the V gene TRBV7-2; D gene ambiguous. Germline CDR1 SGHTA, CDR2 FQGNSA. The CDR3 has 14 residues. Trimming cost V 1 base and J 5 bases, with 6 bases left between them. CDR3 residues: CASSLDSNNSPLHF. The CDR3 region has the DNA TGTGCCAGCAGCTTAGACAGTAATAATTCACCCCTCCACTTT. Variable domain in full (rest from reference TRBV7-2 and TRBJ1-6): GAGVSQSPSNKVTEKGKDVELRCDPISGHTALYWYRQSLGQGLEFLIYFQGNSAPDKSGLPSDRFSAERTGGSVSTLTIQRTQQEDSAVYLCASSLDSNNSPLHFGNGTRLTVT.

The chain recombines TRBV5-4 with TRBJ2-7; a possible D gene is TRBD2 (6 bases). The CDR3 runs to 12 residues. With 4 bases removed from V and 2 bases from J, the gap between germline ends came to 7 bases. Germline V gene lookup returns CDR1 SGHNT and CDR2 YYREEE (reference sequence). For the CDR3, the DNA is TGTGCCAGCAGCCCGGGGGCCTACGAGCAGTACTTC. Translating gives CASSPGAYEQYF.

The chain couples TRBV4-1 to TRBJ2-5; unclear D gene. The CDR3 has 14 residues. V shed 1 base and J shed 2 bases, with 8 bases lying between them. Germline V CDR1 and CDR2: MGHRA, YSYEKL. CDR3 bases: TGCGCCAGCAGCCAAGCCAGCATACAAGAGACCCAGTACTTC. Its protein product is CASSQASIQETQYF.

This chain links TRBV5-1 with TRBJ1-1; 9 nucleotides line up with TRBD1. The CDR3 is 17 residues long. J lost 1 base, V lost 0 bases, and 7 bases had no gene match. The V gene's germline CDR1 is SGHRS and CDR2 YFSETQ. The CDR3 sequence is CASSLGEGQGTNTEAFF. The CDR3 bases are TGCGCCAGCAGCTTGGGAGAAGGACAGGGGACGAACACTGAAGCTTTCTTT.

The rearrangement links TRBV10-3 to TRBJ1-1, with D possibly matching TRBD1 (6 bases). Germline V gene lookup returns CDR1 ENHRY and CDR2 SYGVKD. Trimming removed 7 bases from V and 3 bases from J, with 15 bases in between. This CDR3 has 14 amino acids. This chain's CDR3 is CAIKPGGPYTEAFF. The CDR3 coding sequence is TGTGCCATCAAACCGGGGGGGCCTTACACTGAAGCTTTCTTT.

This clone was observed a few times. The chain uses TRBV30 and TRBJ2-1; 13 bases are a match to TRBD2. Unmatched junction bases numbered 8, after V lost 5 bases and J lost 7 bases. Germline values: CDR1 GTSNPN, CDR2 SVGIG (reference sequence). The CDR3 loop spans 15 amino acids. The CDR3 here is CAWGTSGDPTNEQFF. The CDR3 nucleotides are TGTGCCTGGGGGACTAGCGGGGACCCGACGAATGAGCAGTTCTTC.

As DNA, the CDR3 is TGTGCCAGCAGCTTTCGACAGGGCAACAATGAGCAGTTCTTC. This sequence encodes CASSFRQGNNEQFF. The rearrangement joins TRBV11-2 to TRBJ2-1, with 7 nucleotides matching TRBD1. The V segment lost 3 bases and the J segment 5 bases; nucleotides outside the gene matches: 4. The CDR3 sequence is 14 residues long. Germline V gene sequence: CDR1 SGHAT, CDR2 FQNNGV.

As to this clone: Distinct nucleotide sequences in the sample also encode this CDR3. This rearrangement joins TRBV2 to TRBJ2-3; unclear D gene. V was clipped by 4 bases and J by 4 bases, with 6 bases between them. The CDR3 is 12 amino acids. Germline V gene data show CDR1 as SNHLY and CDR2 as FYNNEI. The CDR3, as DNA: TGTGCCAGCAGTGCGGGCCCAGATACGCAGTATTTT. This codes for CASSAGPDTQYF.

This chain uses TRBV7-9 with TRBJ1-5; D ambiguous. This CDR3 comprises 14 residues. V lost 5 bases and J lost 7, with 15 bases in between. Germline-derived CDR1 and CDR2 are SEHNR and FQNEAQ (reference sequence). The CDR3, as DNA: TGTGCCAGCAGCCATGGGGTGAGAGCGCAGCCCCAGCATTTT. This translates into CASSHGVRAQPQHF.

The V call is TRBV7-9, the J call TRBJ1-5; the D is unclear. V dropped 4 bases and J dropped 4 bases, with 8 bases sitting between them. From germline, CDR1 is SEHNR and CDR2 FQNEAQ (reference sequence). The CDR3 contains 13 residues. The CDR3 coding sequence is TGTGCCAGCAGCTCTCCCCCAAATCAGCCCCAGCATTTT. Translated, it gives CASSSPPNQPQHF.

The chain combines TRBV19 with TRBJ2-3, with TRBD2 matching over 9 bases. CDR1 is LNHDA and CDR2 is SQIVND in the germline V gene (reference sequence). This CDR3 comprises 14 residues. With 9 bases clipped from V and 5 bases from J, the junction kept 9 bases outside the gene matches. The CDR3 DNA sequence: TGTGCCAGCTGGTCTAGCGGGGAGGTAGATACGCAGTATTTT. Its protein is CASWSSGEVDTQYF.

The chain links TRBV28 to TRBJ2-1; D remains ambiguous. The ends were cut back, 2 bases at V and 0 bases at J, with 8 bases in the middle. From germline, CDR1 is MDHEN and CDR2 SYDVKM. The CDR3 totals 15 residues. CDR3 in DNA: TGTGCCAGCAGTTTAGGGGTTAGCTCCTACAATGAGCAGTTCTTC. It encodes CASSLGVSSYNEQFF. Complete variable domain (other parts from reference TRBV28 and TRBJ2-1): DVKVTQSSRYLVKRTGEKVFLECVQDMDHENMFWYRQDPGLGLRLIYFSYDVKMKEKGDIPEGYSVSREKKERFSLILESASTNQTSMYLCASSLGVSSYNEQFFGPGTRLTVL.

The chain's CDR3 is CSVEQVMGTEAFF. The CDR3 DNA is TGCAGCGTTGAGCAGGTGATGGGCACTGAAGCTTTCTTT. This rearrangement joins TRBV29-1 to TRBJ1-1; D unclear. The CDR3 consists of 13 residues. Trimming took off 3 bases at V and 4 bases at J, with 12 bases between the two ends. Germline CDR1 SQVTM, CDR2 ANQGSEA.

This clone was detected only a few times. The chain links TRBV5-1 to TRBJ2-6; the D is unclear. The CDR3 is made up of 16 amino acids. Trimming took 0 bases from V and 0 from J, leaving 7 bases between them. Germline lookup yields CDR1 SGHRS and CDR2 YFSETQ. The CDR3 nucleotides read TGCGCCAGCAGCTTGGGGGTCTACTCTGGGGCCAACGTCCTGACTTTC. Translation: CASSLGVYSGANVLTF.

With respect to this clone: One end of the junction does not line up with germline, which may come from a read error. The V and J genes are TRBV5-6 and TRBJ2-1; 8 bases line up with TRBD1. The CDR3 has 12 residues. The V gene's germline CDR1 is SGHDT and CDR2 YYEEEE. The CDR3 DNA follows: TGTGCCAGCAGCTTGGGGCAGGGGGCGTCGCTCTTC. Translated: CASSLGQGASLF.